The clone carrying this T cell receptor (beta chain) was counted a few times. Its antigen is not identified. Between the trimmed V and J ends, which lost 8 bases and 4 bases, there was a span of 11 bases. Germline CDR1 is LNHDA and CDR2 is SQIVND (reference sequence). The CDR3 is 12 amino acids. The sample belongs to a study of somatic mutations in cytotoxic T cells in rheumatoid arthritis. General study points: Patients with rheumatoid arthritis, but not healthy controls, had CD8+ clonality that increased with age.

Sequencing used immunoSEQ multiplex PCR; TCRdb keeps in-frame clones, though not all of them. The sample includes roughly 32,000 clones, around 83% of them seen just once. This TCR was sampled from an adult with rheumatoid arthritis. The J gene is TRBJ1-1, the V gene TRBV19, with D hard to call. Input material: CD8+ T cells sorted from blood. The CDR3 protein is CASATGSTEAFF. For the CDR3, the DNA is TGTGCCAGTGCGACCGGGAGCACTGAAGCTTTCTTT.